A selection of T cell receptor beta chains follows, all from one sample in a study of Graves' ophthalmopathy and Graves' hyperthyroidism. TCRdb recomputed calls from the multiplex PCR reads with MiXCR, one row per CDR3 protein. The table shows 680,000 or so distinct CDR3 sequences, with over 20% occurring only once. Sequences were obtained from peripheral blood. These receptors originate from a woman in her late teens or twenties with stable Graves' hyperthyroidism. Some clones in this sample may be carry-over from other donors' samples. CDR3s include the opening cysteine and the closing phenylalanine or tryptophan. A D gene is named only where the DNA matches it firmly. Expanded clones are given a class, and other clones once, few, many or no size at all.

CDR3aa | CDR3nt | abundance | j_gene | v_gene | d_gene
CASSPPSRNNYGYTF | TGTGCCAGCTCACCACCGTCTCGGAATAACTATGGCTACACCTTC | - | TRBJ1-2 | TRBV18 | -
CASSLRGPAAYSNSPLHF | TGTGCCAGCAGTTTAAGGGGCCCGGCGGCTTACTCTAATTCACCCCTCCACTTT | many | TRBJ1-6 | TRBV6-5 | -
CARTGRNQPQHF | TGTGCCAGGACAGGGCGGAATCAGCCCCAGCATTTT | many | TRBJ1-5 | TRBV2 | TRBD1
CASSPPGWDRDAYEQYF | TGTGCCAGCTCACCCCCGGGTTGGGACAGGGATGCCTACGAGCAGTACTTC | - | TRBJ2-7 | TRBV18 | TRBD1
CSASGDRGRTSYEQYF | TGCAGTGCTAGCGGTGACAGGGGGCGTACTTCCTACGAGCAGTACTTC | few | TRBJ2-7 | TRBV20-1 | TRBD1
CASSDGTVNTGELFF | TGTGCCAGCAGTGATGGGACAGTAAACACCGGGGAGCTGTTTTTT | many | TRBJ2-2 | TRBV2 | TRBD1
CASSDAGGGPYEQYF | TGTGCCAGCAGTGACGCGGGGGGAGGGCCCTACGAGCAGTACTTC | many | TRBJ2-7 | TRBV6-4 | TRBD2
CASSQGGTGELFF | TGTGCCAGCAGCCAAGGCGGGACCGGGGAGCTGTTTTTT | many | TRBJ2-2 | TRBV3-1 | -
CASSTAGGALRSGELFF | TGTGCCAGCAGCACTGCGGGGGGGGCCCTCAGAAGCGGGGAGCTGTTTTTT | many | TRBJ2-2 | TRBV6-4 | TRBD2
CSVVAGAVVPLNTEAFF | TGCAGCGTTGTTGCCGGGGCCGTAGTACCATTGAACACTGAAGCTTTCTTT | few | TRBJ1-1 | TRBV29-1 | -
CSVAGGGNQPQHF | TGCAGCGTTGCCGGGGGGGGGAATCAGCCCCAGCATTTT | many | TRBJ1-5 | TRBV29-1 | -
CASSSTGGPETQYF | TGTGCCAGCAGTTCCACCGGGGGGCCGGAGACCCAGTACTTC | - | TRBJ2-5 | TRBV12-3/TRBV12-4 | -
CASSPGPRQQQYF | TGTGCCAGCAGTCCGGGGCCCCGACAGCAGCAGTACTTC | - | TRBJ2-7 | TRBV6-1 | -
CASSPLHRNTEAFF | TGTGCCAGCAGTCCCCTCCACCGGAACACTGAAGCTTTCTTT | many | TRBJ1-1 | TRBV6-1 | -
CASKSTRSYEQYF | TGTGCCAGCAAATCGACTAGATCCTACGAGCAGTACTTC | - | TRBJ2-7 | TRBV27 | -
CASSGPKGQPQHF | TGTGCCAGCAGTGGGCCGAAGGGCCAGCCCCAGCATTTT | few | TRBJ1-5 | TRBV6-1 | -
CASSEDTRQETQHF | TGTGCCAGCAGTGAAGATACACGACAAGAGACCCAGCACTTC | many | TRBJ2-5 | TRBV2 | -
CASTSRHRPNTEAFF | TGTGCCAGCACCTCCAGGCACAGGCCGAACACTGAAGCTTTCTTT | many | TRBJ1-1 | TRBV12-3/TRBV12-4 | -
CASRVMNTEAFF | TGTGCCAGCAGGGTCATGAACACTGAAGCTTTCTTT | many | TRBJ1-1 | TRBV2 | -
CASSEGGAYGYTF | TGCGCCAGCAGTGAGGGAGGAGCCTATGGCTACACCTTC | many | TRBJ1-2 | TRBV10-2 | -
CASSLVADTGELFF | TGCGCCAGCAGCTTGGTAGCGGACACCGGGGAGCTGTTTTTT | - | TRBJ2-2 | TRBV5-1 | -
CASTPKGVGYEQYF | TGTGCCAGCACCCCAAAAGGGGTTGGTTACGAGCAGTACTTC | - | TRBJ2-7 | TRBV2 | -
CASSKHQELYSNQPQHF | TGTGCCAGCAGTAAGCACCAGGAACTCTATAGCAATCAGCCCCAGCATTTT | - | TRBJ1-5 | TRBV28 | -
CASSLVLGTNYGYTF | TGCGCCAGCAGCTTGGTTCTGGGTACTAACTATGGCTACACCTTC | many | TRBJ1-2 | TRBV5-1 | -
CASRPGQGVNSPLHF | TGTGCCAGCAGGCCGGGACAGGGGGTTAATTCACCCCTCCACTTT | - | TRBJ1-6 | TRBV7-9 | TRBD1
CASSYVMGAEAFF | TGTGCCAGCAGTTACGTTATGGGGGCTGAAGCTTTCTTT | once | TRBJ1-1 | TRBV6-5 | -
CASSVGGGPTAGNTIYF | TGTGCCAGCAGCGTAGGGGGAGGGCCCACGGCTGGAAACACCATATATTTT | few | TRBJ1-3 | TRBV9 | -
CASSLEWDNGQPQHF | TGTGCCAGCAGCTTAGAGTGGGACAACGGGCAGCCCCAGCATTTT | - | TRBJ1-5 | TRBV7-8 | -
CASSEARANVLTF | TGTGCCAGCAGTGAAGCCAGGGCCAACGTCCTGACTTTC | - | TRBJ2-6 | TRBV6-1 | -
CASSVEMTGELFF | TGTGCCAGCAGCGTAGAGATGACCGGGGAGCTGTTTTTT | many | TRBJ2-2 | TRBV9 | -
CASSEPGTALYNSPLHF | TGTGCCAGCAGCGAACCCGGGACGGCGCTTTATAATTCACCCCTCCACTTT | many | TRBJ1-6 | TRBV6-1 | -
CATSQSLRSGDTIYF | TGTGCCACCAGTCAAAGCCTAAGGAGTGGAGACACCATATATTTT | many | TRBJ1-3 | TRBV15 | -
CASSLITGGTGELFF | TGCGCCAGCAGCTTGATAACAGGGGGAACCGGGGAGCTGTTTTTT | once | TRBJ2-2 | TRBV5-1 | TRBD1
CASSQGRETGELFF | TGCGCCAGCTCACAGGGTCGGGAAACCGGGGAGCTGTTTTTT | many | TRBJ2-2 | TRBV18 | -
CSARDRLQGLSVTGELFF | TGCAGTGCTAGAGATCGTTTGCAGGGGCTTAGTGTCACCGGGGAGCTGTTTTTT | - | TRBJ2-2 | TRBV20-1 | -
CASSSTGIGQPQHF | TGTGCCAGCAGCTCGACAGGGATTGGTCAGCCCCAGCATTTT | many | TRBJ1-5 | TRBV12-3/TRBV12-4 | TRBD1
CASSSGQGLNYGYTF | TGTGCCAGCAGCTCTGGACAGGGGCTGAACTATGGCTACACCTTC | - | TRBJ1-2 | TRBV9 | TRBD1
CAHNRRDTIQETQYF | TGTGCCCACAATCGAAGGGACACTATCCAAGAGACCCAGTACTTC | - | TRBJ2-5 | TRBV30 | -
CASSQDPPGTVNTGELFF | TGTGCCAGCAGCCAAGACCCTCCCGGGACAGTAAACACCGGGGAGCTGTTTTTT | many | TRBJ2-2 | TRBV4-2 | TRBD1
CASSSHARTSGRGLGEQYF | TGTGCCAGCAGTTCCCACGCCCGGACTAGCGGGAGGGGGTTGGGGGAGCAGTACTTC | - | TRBJ2-7 | TRBV28 | TRBD2
CASSLEDKLAKNIQYF | TGTGCCAGCAGCTTAGAGGACAAGCTAGCCAAAAACATTCAGTACTTC | many | TRBJ2-4 | TRBV7-8 | -
CASSLGGELWF | TGTGCCAGCAGCTTGGGTGGGGAGCTGTGGTTT | - | TRBJ2-2 | TRBV7-2 | -
CASSRTGFIANTEAFF | TGTGCCAGCAGTCGAACAGGGTTTATCGCTAACACTGAAGCTTTCTTT | - | TRBJ1-1 | TRBV27 | -
CARIYGDGYGYTF | TGTGCCAGGATCTATGGGGATGGCTATGGCTACACCTTC | many | TRBJ1-2 | TRBV27 | -
CSVTGQANEQYF | TGCAGTGTGACCGGACAGGCAAACGAGCAGTACTTC | once | TRBJ2-7 | TRBV20-1 | TRBD1
CASSSGTAWEQYF | TGTGCCAGCAGCTCCGGGACTGCGTGGGAGCAGTACTTC | many | TRBJ2-7 | TRBV5-6 | -
CASSDRAGEQYF | TGTGCCAGCAGCGACAGGGCGGGCGAGCAGTACTTC | many | TRBJ2-7 | TRBV28 | TRBD1
CASSLGGWYSGNTIYF | TGTGCCAGCAGCTTAGGGGGGTGGTACTCTGGAAACACCATATATTTT | many | TRBJ1-3 | TRBV11-2 | -
CASSSGQGIVNQPQHF | TGTGCCAGCAGTTCGGGACAGGGGATTGTAAATCAGCCCCAGCATTTT | many | TRBJ1-5 | TRBV6-2/TRBV6-3 | TRBD1
CASSWAENTEAFF | TGCGCCAGCAGTTGGGCAGAGAACACTGAAGCTTTCTTT | many | TRBJ1-1 | TRBV5-1 | -
CASSLGRMRNRSYEQYF | TGTGCCAGCAGCTTAGGCCGGATGCGGAACCGGTCCTACGAGCAGTACTTC | many | TRBJ2-7 | TRBV11-2 | -
CASSLGQPGLAGGQQYF | TGTGCCAGCAGCTTGGGGCAACCGGGACTAGCGGGAGGGCAGCAGTACTTC | once | TRBJ2-7 | TRBV5-4 | TRBD2
CASSEMAGGPEQYF | TGTGCCAGCAGTGAAATGGCGGGGGGGCCCGAGCAGTACTTC | many | TRBJ2-7 | TRBV6-1 | TRBD2
CASSFVSGISQETQYF | TGTGCCAGCAGTTTTGTGTCGGGGATTTCTCAAGAGACCCAGTACTTC | many | TRBJ2-5 | TRBV6-2/TRBV6-3 | -
CASRYLQDNSYEQYF | TGTGCCAGCAGGTACCTCCAGGATAACTCCTACGAGCAGTACTTC | many | TRBJ2-7 | TRBV11-2 | -
CASSYSRGSGEQYF | TGTGCCAGCAGTTACTCTAGGGGCTCTGGCGAGCAGTACTTC | few | TRBJ2-7 | TRBV6-5 | -
CASSRLNTGELFF | TGTGCCAGCAGCCGCTTAAACACCGGGGAGCTGTTTTTT | - | TRBJ2-2 | TRBV7-3 | -
CASRLAGGETQYF | TGTGCCAGTCGACTAGCGGGCGGAGAGACCCAGTACTTC | few | TRBJ2-5 | TRBV19 | TRBD2